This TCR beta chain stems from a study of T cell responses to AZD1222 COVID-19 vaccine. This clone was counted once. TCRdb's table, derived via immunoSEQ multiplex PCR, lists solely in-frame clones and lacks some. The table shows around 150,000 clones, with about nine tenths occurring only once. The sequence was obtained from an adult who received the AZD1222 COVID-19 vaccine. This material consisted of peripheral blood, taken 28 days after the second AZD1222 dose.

In DNA, the CDR3 is TGTGCCAGCAGTCAAATTACCGGGACTTGGACTGAAGCTTTCTTT. Amino acids: CASSQITGTWTEAFF. This chain connects TRBV7-6 to TRBJ1-1; possibly TRBD1 for D (5 bases). CDR3 length equals 15 residues. Germline V lookup: CDR1 SGHVS, CDR2 FNYEAQ. V lost 6 bases to trimming and J lost 5 bases, with 19 bases between them.